The 31 T cell receptor beta chains presented below share a single source sample, sequenced in a study of radiotherapy plus CTLA-4 blockade in lung cancer. Repertoires were generated with immunoSEQ multiplex PCR, while TCRdb's copy carries only in-frame clones and drops some. In the table there are 32,000 or so clones, roughly 79% of which are singletons. The sample consisted of peripheral blood, taken from a patient treated with radiotherapy plus ipilimumab. These receptor sequences come from a human donor with non-small cell lung cancer that progressed on radiotherapy plus ipilimumab.

This sequence joins TRBV7-9 and TRBJ2-3; 12 bases are a match to TRBD2. The germline V gene has CDR1 SEHNR and CDR2 FQNEAQ (reference sequence). V was pared by 5 bases and J by 0 bases, with 6 bases of the junction left unmatched. The CDR3 is 17 amino acids. The CDR3 reads CASSLRTSGESTDTQYF. CDR3 sequence (DNA): TGTGCCAGCAGCCTGCGGACTAGCGGGGAAAGCACAGATACGCAGTATTTT.

The rearrangement links TRBV19 to TRBJ2-7, with 10 bases lining up with TRBD2. The V and J ends lost 6 bases and 1 base, in that order; junction bases with no gene match: 12. The CDR3 spans 17 residues. Per the germline V gene, CDR1 is LNHDA and CDR2 is SQIVND (reference sequence). CDR3 coding DNA: TGTGCCAGTAGACACAGGACTAGCGGCAGCAAATCCTACGAGCAGTACTTC. Translating gives CASRHRTSGSKSYEQYF.

This rearrangement joins TRBV7-8 to TRBJ1-4, with D hard to call. The V end lost 1 base, the J end lost 6 bases, and 9 bases lay between the germline ends. The CDR3 sequence is 14 residues long. Germline CDR1 and CDR2: SGHVS and FQNEAQ. CDR3 region: CASSLGSNDEKLFF. Here the CDR3 DNA reads TGTGCCAGCAGCTTAGGCTCGAATGATGAAAAACTGTTTTTT.

This CDR3 reads CASSPRIPTGELFF. In DNA form, the CDR3 reads TGTGCCAGCAGTCCCAGGATCCCGACCGGGGAGCTGTTTTTT. J is TRBJ2-2 and V is TRBV28; D ambiguous. The CDR3 loop spans 14 amino acids. Germline values: CDR1 MDHEN, CDR2 SYDVKM. Trimming pared 5 bases from V and 5 bases from J, leaving 12 bases between.

V and J are TRBV11-3 and TRBJ2-7; D is uncertain. The CDR3 is 13 amino acids. Trimming stripped 1 base from V and 3 bases from J, with 7 bases between. CDR1 is SGHNT, CDR2 YENEEA, per germline. The CDR3 sequence is CASSLGNGYEQYF. CDR3 bases: TGTGCCAGCAGCTTAGGGAATGGCTACGAGCAGTACTTC.

V usage is TRBV6-1 and J usage is TRBJ1-2; D gene unclear. Germline assignment: CDR1 MNHNS and CDR2 SASEGT. Trimming cost V 8 bases and J 2 bases, with 9 bases left between them. There are 12 residues in the CDR3. The CDR3, as DNA: TGTGCCAGCGGGAGCAGGAACTATGGCTACACCTTC. This codes for CASGSRNYGYTF.

V and J are TRBV19 and TRBJ2-4, with 8 bases matching TRBD2. Germline loops: CDR1 LNHDA, CDR2 SQIVND (reference sequence). The length of the CDR3 is 16 residues. V lost 7 bases, J lost 0 bases, and 8 bases stayed unmatched. CDR3 coding DNA: TGTGCCAGTACCTCACTAGCGGAAATAGCCAAAAACATTCAGTACTTC. Its protein is CASTSLAEIAKNIQYF. The full variable domain, with the rest looked up from reference TRBV19 and TRBJ2-4, is DGGITQSPKYLFRKEGQNVTLSCEQNLNHDAMYWYRQDPGQGLRLIYYSQIVNDFQKGDIAEGYSVSREKKESFPLTVTSAQKNPTAFYLCASTSLAEIAKNIQYFGAGTRLSVL.

The V and J genes are TRBV29-1 and TRBJ1-1; D may be TRBD1 (5 bases). This CDR3 spans 13 amino acids. Germline V CDR1 and CDR2: SQVTM, ANQGSEA. V shed 8 bases and J shed 4 bases, with 17 bases lying between them. CDR3 in amino acids: CSSVDSLGTEAFF. In DNA form, the CDR3 reads TGCAGCTCCGTTGACAGCCTGGGCACTGAAGCTTTCTTT.

This clone was seen only a few times. The CDR3 nucleotides read TGTGCCAGCAGCCAAGTAGGGGACACCGGGGAGCTGTTTTTT. This sequence encodes CASSQVGDTGELFF. V is TRBV14 and J is TRBJ2-2, with D possibly TRBD1 on 5 matching bases. This CDR3 comprises 14 residues. The germline V gene encodes CDR1 SGHDN and CDR2 FVKESK. Trimming removed 1 base at V and 3 bases at J, with 6 bases between.

The chain recombines TRBV19 with TRBJ2-1, with D perhaps TRBD1 or TRBD2 (5 bases each). The V gene's germline CDR1 is LNHDA and CDR2 SQIVND (reference sequence). This CDR3 has 16 residues. Trimming left V 5 bases short and J 0 bases short, with 14 bases between. The CDR3 loop is CASSLSGRGSYNEQFF. For the CDR3, the DNA is TGTGCCAGTAGTCTCAGCGGTAGGGGCTCCTACAATGAGCAGTTCTTC. Supplemented by reference TRBV19 and TRBJ2-1, the full variable domain reads DGGITQSPKYLFRKEGQNVTLSCEQNLNHDAMYWYRQDPGQGLRLIYYSQIVNDFQKGDIAEGYSVSREKKESFPLTVTSAQKNPTAFYLCASSLSGRGSYNEQFFGPGTRLTVL.

The chain combines TRBV27 with TRBJ2-7; 8 bases agree with TRBD1. The CDR3 consists of 15 residues. The trim removed 2 bases at V and 5 bases at J, leaving 8 bases unmatched. The germline gives CDR1 MNHEY, CDR2 SMNVEV (reference sequence). The chain's CDR3 is CASSLHRDRLHEQYF. The CDR3 coding sequence is TGTGCCAGCAGTTTACACCGGGACAGGTTACACGAGCAGTACTTC.

This clone was recorded only once. CDR3 in DNA: TGTGCCAGCAGCTTAGCGTTGGACAATGAGCAGTTCTTC. Amino acid sequence: CASSLALDNEQFF. The chain recombines TRBV7-6 with TRBJ2-1; D is uncertain. Germline assignment: CDR1 SGHVS and CDR2 FNYEAQ. The CDR3 spans 13 residues. Trimming removed 0 bases at V and 5 bases at J, with 5 bases between.

The genes are TRBV7-3 and TRBJ2-7; no definite D call. Germline V gives CDR1 SGHTA, CDR2 FQGTGA. The CDR3 runs 15 residues. V gave up 0 bases and J gave up 2 bases, with 11 bases separating them. The CDR3 DNA sequence: TGTGCCAGCAGCTTAACGCCAGGTTCCCCCTACGAGCAGTACTTC. It specifies CASSLTPGSPYEQYF.

The rearrangement links TRBV19 to TRBJ1-5; TRBD1 might be the D (6 bases). The germline CDR1 and CDR2 sequences are LNHDA and SQIVND (reference sequence). The V end was cut by 5 bases, the J end by 4 bases, with 21 bases between. The CDR3 contains 17 residues. CDR3 sequence: CASSSPKAGVGNQPQHF. The CDR3 nucleotides read TGTGCCAGTAGTTCGCCCAAGGCAGGGGTTGGGAATCAGCCCCAGCATTTT.

The V and J genes are TRBV25-1 and TRBJ1-6; D gene uncertain. The CDR3 runs to 12 residues. Germline values: CDR1 MGHDK, CDR2 SYGVNS. V gave up 6 bases and J gave up 5 bases, with 5 bases separating them. The CDR3 spells CASSANNSPLHF. CDR3 sequence (DNA): TGTGCCAGCAGCGCGAATAATTCACCCCTCCACTTT.

This chain joins TRBV2 and TRBJ1-5; D not resolved. The CDR3 is 15 amino acids. In germline, CDR1 is SNHLY, CDR2 FYNNEI. V dropped 0 bases and J dropped 1 base, with 7 bases sitting between them. The CDR3 reads CASSEAGISNQPQHF. CDR3 coding DNA: TGTGCCAGCAGTGAAGCGGGTATAAGCAATCAGCCCCAGCATTTT.

In its sample, this clone was seen a few times. CDR3 sequence: CASSYSGRGGEKLFF. Written as DNA, the CDR3 is TGTGCCAGCAGTTACTCAGGCAGGGGAGGTGAAAAACTGTTTTTT. The gene calls are TRBV6-5 and TRBJ1-4, with a tentative D call TRBD1 (6 bases). The CDR3 runs 15 residues. Germline V CDR1 and CDR2: MNHEY, SVGAGI. Trimming took off 0 bases at V and 7 bases at J, with 12 bases between the two ends.

V is TRBV6-9 and J is TRBJ2-7; D may correspond to TRBD1 or TRBD2 (7 bases each). The germline V gene encodes CDR1 MNHGY and CDR2 SVAAGI. V lost 3 bases and J lost 4, with 13 bases in between. This CDR3 is built from 14 residues. CDR3 nucleotides: TGTGCCAGCAGTTACGGCAGGGGGGGATACGAGCAGTACTTC. Amino acids: CASSYGRGGYEQYF.

The chain combines TRBV4-3 with TRBJ1-6; possibly TRBD1 for D (5 bases). The germline V and J ends were trimmed by 0 bases and 3 bases, with 12 bases remaining between them. CDR3 length equals 17 residues. Germline V lookup: CDR1 LGHNA, CDR2 YSLEER. CDR3 DNA: TGCGCCAGCAGCCAAGATCCGGGGGGAAACTATAATTCACCCCTCCACTTT. The encoded protein is CASSQDPGGNYNSPLHF.

There are a few counts of this clone. V and J are TRBV6-1 and TRBJ1-1; TRBD1 matches 7 bases. The CDR3 is 14 amino acids. J was trimmed by 4 bases and V by 6 bases; bases with no gene match: 8. The V gene's germline CDR1 is MNHNS and CDR2 SASEGT. CDR3 coding DNA: TGTGCCAGCAGCTCGGAGGGGGCTGGCACTGAAGCTTTCTTT. Its protein product is CASSSEGAGTEAFF.

The chain carries TRBV9 and TRBJ1-4; D call uncertain. V lost 2 bases, J lost 1 base, and 6 bases lay in between. CDR3 length equals 14 residues. The germline CDR1 and CDR2 sequences are SGDLS and YYNGEE. The CDR3 region has the DNA TGTGCCAGCAGCGTTCTTGGAACTAATGAAAAACTGTTTTTT. This encodes CASSVLGTNEKLFF.

The chain carries TRBV18 and TRBJ2-5; 7 bases agree with TRBD2. This CDR3 is 14 amino acids long. Looked up from germline, CDR1 is KGHSH and CDR2 is LQKENI. V lost 3 bases, J lost 0 bases, and 1 base stayed unmatched. The CDR3 DNA is TGTGCCAGCTCACCGGGAGGGAACCAAGAGACCCAGTACTTC. Its translation is CASSPGGNQETQYF. The full variable domain, completed using reference TRBV18 and TRBJ2-5, is NAGVMQNPRHLVRRRGQEARLRCSPMKGHSHVYWYRQLPEEGLKFMVYLQKENIIDESGMPKERFSAEFPKEGPSILRIQQVVRGDSAAYFCASSPGGNQETQYFGPGTRLLVL.

The chain has TRBV6-5 and TRBJ2-7; D is tentatively TRBD1 or TRBD2 (5 bases each). Germline lookup yields CDR1 MNHEY and CDR2 SVGAGI. The CDR3 runs 14 residues. Trimming shortened V by 5 bases and J by 4 bases, and 15 bases separated the two germline ends. This CDR3 reads CASSPGPGFYEQYF. In nucleotides, the CDR3 is TGTGCCAGCAGTCCGGGACCGGGGTTTTACGAGCAGTACTTC.

The gene calls are TRBV18 and TRBJ2-3; D unresolved. Trimming removed 3 bases at V and 3 bases at J, with 4 bases between. This CDR3 spans 12 amino acids. Germline CDR1 and CDR2: KGHSH and LQKENI. CDR3 residues: CASSPMTDTQYF. Here the CDR3 DNA reads TGTGCCAGCTCACCCATGACAGATACGCAGTATTTT.

This clone was picked up one time. The chain carries TRBV27 and TRBJ1-1, with D perhaps TRBD1 (6 bases). This CDR3 is 15 amino acids long. Germline-derived CDR1 and CDR2 are MNHEY and SMNVEV (reference sequence). Trimming pared 3 bases from V and 5 bases from J, leaving 16 bases between. DNA of the CDR3: TGTGCCAGCAGTTTGGTTTTCGGGGGGCGGACTGAAGCTTTCTTT. As protein: CASSLVFGGRTEAFF.

The rearrangement links TRBV18 to TRBJ1-2; a weak D match, TRBD1 (5 bases). The CDR3 is 15 amino acids. Trimming took off 3 bases at V and 2 bases at J, with 13 bases between the two ends. Germline loops: CDR1 KGHSH, CDR2 LQKENI. DNA of the CDR3: TGTGCCAGCTCACCCTCCAGGGTAGAGAACTATGGCTACACCTTC. Translated, it gives CASSPSRVENYGYTF.

The rearrangement links TRBV5-1 to TRBJ1-2, with 7 bases aligning to TRBD1. Germline values: CDR1 SGHRS, CDR2 YFSETQ. V was clipped by 2 bases and J by 3 bases; unmatched bases: 7. The CDR3 length is 15 residues. The CDR3 loop reads CASSFGDSPYYGYTF. The CDR3 DNA follows: TGCGCCAGCAGCTTTGGGGACAGCCCCTACTATGGCTACACCTTC.

The CDR3 spells CASSPRDFNYGYTF. The CDR3 nucleotides are TGCGCCAGCAGCCCCCGGGACTTTAACTATGGCTACACCTTC. The V and J genes are TRBV5-1 and TRBJ1-2, with D maybe TRBD1 (5 bases). V lost 4 bases and J 1 base, leaving 11 bases between the germline ends. CDR1 is SGHRS, CDR2 YFSETQ, per germline. The CDR3 has 14 amino acids.

The chain joins TRBV7-8 to TRBJ2-5; a weak D match, TRBD1 (6 bases). The DNA end lines up better with TRBJ2-7; the J call may be wrong. This CDR3 is built from 14 residues. Germline values: CDR1 SGHVS, CDR2 FQNEAQ. CDR3 residues: CASSPWGTNYEQYF. CDR3 sequence (DNA): TGTGCCAGCAGCCCCTGGGGGACAAACTACGAGCAGTACTTC.

This rearrangement joins TRBV6-5 to TRBJ1-5, with 7 bases lining up with TRBD1. V dropped 5 bases and J dropped 5; count of bases not matched to a gene: 6. The CDR3 extends over 14 amino acids. CDR1 MNHEY and CDR2 SVGAGI come from the germline V gene. The CDR3 DNA reads TGTGCCAGCAGTGCCGGGACAGACTATCAGCCCCAGCATTTT. This encodes CASSAGTDYQPQHF.

J is TRBJ2-7 and V is TRBV21-1. TRBV21-1 is listed as a pseudogene. The CDR3 totals 18 residues. The DNA for the CDR3 is TGTGCCAGCAGCAAAGGTTTCTGGGAAGGCCCAAAGGCCTACGAGCAGTACTTC. It yields the protein CASSKGFWEGPKAYEQYF.